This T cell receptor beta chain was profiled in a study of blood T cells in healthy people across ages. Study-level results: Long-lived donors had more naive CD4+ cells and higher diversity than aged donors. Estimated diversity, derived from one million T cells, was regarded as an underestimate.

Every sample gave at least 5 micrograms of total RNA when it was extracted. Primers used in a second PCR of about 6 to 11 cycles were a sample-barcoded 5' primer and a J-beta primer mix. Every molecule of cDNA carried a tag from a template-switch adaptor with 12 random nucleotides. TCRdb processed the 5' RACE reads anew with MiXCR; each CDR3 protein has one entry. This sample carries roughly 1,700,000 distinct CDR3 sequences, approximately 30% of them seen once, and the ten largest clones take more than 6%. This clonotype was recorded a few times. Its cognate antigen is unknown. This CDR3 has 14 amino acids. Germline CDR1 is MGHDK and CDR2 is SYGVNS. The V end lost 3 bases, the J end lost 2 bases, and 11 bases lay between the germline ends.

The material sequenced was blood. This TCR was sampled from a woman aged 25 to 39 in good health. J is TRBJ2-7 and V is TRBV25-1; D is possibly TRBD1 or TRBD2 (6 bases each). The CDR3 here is CASSDSRGAYEQYF. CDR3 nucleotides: TGTGCCAGCAGTGACTCGAGGGGGGCCTACGAGCAGTACTTC.